The 22 T cell receptor beta chains given below trace back to one sample, sequenced in a study of blood T cells in healthy people across ages (dated by TCRdb to 2013 to 2016). The library was generated by 5' RACE. The listed sequencing device is Illumina HiSeq 2500. A second PCR of roughly 6 to 11 cycles was run with a J-beta primer mix and a sample-barcoded 5' primer. Clones were called with MiXCR by TCRdb after fastp trimmed the public reads at Q25, and only in-frame beta chains were retained. Here each entry gathers all rows of one CDR3 protein and keeps the most common genes and DNA. Counted in this sample were around 1,000,000 distinct CDR3 sequences; about 25% of them appeared once. The ten biggest clones cover around 0.7% of the sample. This same sample was also part of a study on T cells of mothers and their children.

The specimen sequenced was blood. The receptors were gathered from a girl aged 2-10 years in good health.

In this sample, this clonotype turned up a few times. The V gene is TRBV14, the J gene TRBJ2-1; 10 bases line up with TRBD2. The V and J ends lost 4 bases and 16 bases, in that order; junction bases with no gene match: 10. The germline CDR1 and CDR2 sequences are SGHDN and FVKESK. This CDR3 region has 13 residues. The CDR3 loop is CASSPLVAGGGFF. The CDR3 DNA reads as TGTGCCAGCAGCCCGCTTGTAGCGGGGGGTGGTTTCTTC.

V gene TRBV19 combines with J gene TRBJ1-1; D gene unclear. Germline V CDR1 and CDR2: LNHDA, SQIVND (reference sequence). V shed 7 bases and J shed 8 bases, with 17 bases lying between them. This CDR3 has 13 residues. CDR3 sequence (DNA): TGTGCCAGTATCCAAACCCGGACCCCCGAAGCTTTCTTT. As protein: CASIQTRTPEAFF.

This sequence joins TRBV10-3 and TRBJ1-2; 9 bases map to TRBD1. Looked up from germline, CDR1 is ENHRY and CDR2 is SYGVKD. CDR3 length: 15 residues. Trimming took 5 bases from V and 3 from J; bases not matched to a gene: 7. This CDR3 is CAISQTGGFYYGYTF. In DNA form, the CDR3 reads TGTGCCATCAGTCAAACAGGGGGCTTTTACTATGGCTACACCTTC.

This chain links TRBV9 with TRBJ2-3; 10 nucleotides match TRBD2. The CDR3 consists of 14 residues. Germline assignment: CDR1 SGDLS and CDR2 YYNGEE. V dropped 5 bases and J dropped 7; count of bases not matched to a gene: 7. The CDR3 DNA reads TGTGCCAGCAGTACTAGCGGGGAGCCCTATACGCAGTATTTT. This gives the protein CASSTSGEPYTQYF.

The chain uses TRBV6-1 and TRBJ2-2; no clear D. V was clipped by 7 bases and J by 7 bases, with 4 bases between them. Germline CDR1 is MNHNS and CDR2 is SASEGT. The CDR3 sequence is 10 residues long. The DNA for the CDR3 is TGTGCCAGCAAAGGCGGGGAGCTGTTTTTT. Its protein product is CASKGGELFF.

This chain joins TRBV7-9 and TRBJ1-2, with D maybe TRBD1 (5 bases). The germline V and J ends were trimmed by 10 bases and 8 bases, with 26 bases remaining between them. Germline-derived CDR1 and CDR2 are SEHNR and FQNEAQ (reference sequence). The length of the CDR3 is 15 residues. DNA of the CDR3: TGTGCCACCTGGGCGGGGGATAATCTTTTTCGGGGCTACACCTTC. It encodes CATWAGDNLFRGYTF. Full variable domain (remainder filled in from reference TRBV7-9 and TRBJ1-2): DTGVSQNPRHKITKRGQNVTFRCDPISEHNRLYWYRQTLGQGPEFLTYFQNEAQLEKSRLLSDRFSAERPKGSFSTLEIQRTEQGDSAMYLCATWAGDNLFRGYTFGSGTRLTVV.

Notes on this clonotype: The junction does not match germline at one end; this may be a read error. The rearrangement links TRBV7-8 to TRBJ2-5, with D hard to call. Per germline, CDR1 SGHVS and CDR2 FQNEAQ. The CDR3 is 12 residues long. This chain's CDR3 is CASSFIQSAYGF. The CDR3 DNA follows: TGTGCCAGCAGCTTTATACAGAGCGCTTACGGCTTC.

This clonotype was seen many times. The chain combines TRBV7-2 with TRBJ2-7, with TRBD2 identical over 14 bases. Losses at the gene ends were 8 bases for V and 4 bases for J; bases not matched to a gene: 4. CDR3 size: 14 residues. From germline, CDR1 is SGHTA and CDR2 FQGNSA. CDR3 residues: CASGLAGGHYEQYF. CDR3 sequence (DNA): TGTGCCAGCGGACTAGCGGGGGGCCATTACGAGCAGTACTTC.

This clonotype was counted a few times. This chain joins TRBV4-3 and TRBJ2-7; D remains ambiguous. Germline lookup yields CDR1 LGHNA and CDR2 YSLEER. The V gene lost 1 base and the J gene lost 2 bases, with 9 bases spanning the gap. This CDR3 comprises 14 residues. The CDR3 loop is CASSQVGGAYEQYF. The CDR3 DNA sequence: TGCGCCAGCAGCCAAGTTGGTGGAGCCTACGAGCAGTACTTC.

The chain employs TRBV28 and TRBJ2-5; TRBD1 matches 7 bases. The J call may be in error: the DNA end matches TRBJ2-7 better. Germline CDR1 MDHEN, CDR2 SYDVKM. The CDR3 is 13 amino acids. CDR3 in DNA: TGTGCCATCTCCCGGGACAGCCGCTACGAGCAGTACTTC. Residues: CAISRDSRYEQYF.

The table lists this clonotype with a few counts. The chain combines TRBV10-3 with TRBJ2-2; D might be TRBD1 or TRBD2, each matching 6 bases. Trimming removed 2 bases from V and 3 bases from J, with 10 bases in between. The germline V gene encodes CDR1 ENHRY and CDR2 SYGVKD. CDR3 length: 15 residues. The CDR3 nucleotides read TGTGCCATCAGTGAGGGAGGGGGACACACCGGGGAGCTGTTTTTT. Its protein is CAISEGGGHTGELFF.

In its sample, this clonotype was seen a few times. The chain carries TRBV15 and TRBJ1-5, with TRBD1 identical over 7 bases. V was pared by 3 bases and J by 4 bases, with 24 bases of the junction left unmatched. The CDR3 length is 21 residues. Germline V gives CDR1 LNHNV, CDR2 YYDKDF (reference sequence). The CDR3 bases are TGTGCCACCAGCAGGTTCAGACAGGGTACGGTCCTGACCCCCGTAAATCAGCCCCAGCATTTT. It translates to CATSRFRQGTVLTPVNQPQHF.

This sequence joins TRBV29-1 and TRBJ1-1, with D hard to call. This CDR3 spans 11 amino acids. Germline V gene data show CDR1 as SQVTM and CDR2 as ANQGSEA. Trimming shortened V by 4 bases and J by 8 bases, and 11 bases separated the two germline ends. The CDR3 sequence is CSVVEGREAFF. The CDR3 coding sequence is TGCAGCGTTGTAGAGGGAAGGGAAGCTTTCTTT. Drawing the rest from reference TRBV29-1 and TRBJ1-1, the complete variable domain is SAVISQKPSRDICQRGTSLTIQCQVDSQVTMMFWYRQQPGQSLTLIATANQGSEATYESGFVIDKFPISRPNLTFSTLTVSNMSPEDSSIYLCSVVEGREAFFGQGTRLTVV.

The rearrangement links TRBV29-1 to TRBJ2-3, with D hard to call. The CDR3 totals 13 residues. The germline CDR1 and CDR2 sequences are SQVTM and ANQGSEA. Trimming cost V 1 base and J 4 bases, with 9 bases left between them. The CDR3 nucleotides are TGCAGCGTTGAAGCCATGCCGCCAGATACGCAGTATTTT. It translates to CSVEAMPPDTQYF.

This rearrangement joins TRBV29-1 to TRBJ2-4, with a tentative D call TRBD1 (5 bases). Trimming stripped 4 bases from V and 4 bases from J, with 11 bases between. CDR1 and CDR2 from the germline V gene are SQVTM and ANQGSEA. The CDR3 is 13 residues long. CDR3 sequence: CSVVQVGKNIQYF. The CDR3 DNA follows: TGCAGCGTTGTACAGGTTGGGAAAAACATTCAGTACTTC.

The chain links TRBV10-3 to TRBJ2-5; D unclear. The CDR3 is 15 residues long. Trimming removed 2 bases from V and 1 base from J, with 11 bases in between. Germline loops: CDR1 ENHRY, CDR2 SYGVKD. As DNA, the CDR3 is TGTGCCATCAGTGAGAGTGTCTACGGCCAAGAGACCCAGTACTTC. Protein product: CAISESVYGQETQYF.

Of note for this clonotype: At one end the junction does not follow the germline gene, possibly because of a read error. CDR3 residues: CSAGWGATEAFF. The CDR3 nucleotides are TGCAGTGCTGGCTGGGGTGCCACTGAAGCCTTCTTT. The J gene is TRBJ1-1, the V gene TRBV20-1, with D unresolved. Per the germline V gene, CDR1 is DFQATT and CDR2 is SNEGSKA (reference sequence). The CDR3 has 12 amino acids.

The CDR3 loop is CASAFSYEQYF. CDR3 bases: TGTGCCAGCGCTTTCTCCTACGAGCAGTACTTC. The V and J genes are TRBV12-3 or TRBV12-4 and TRBJ2-7; D unresolved. This CDR3 is 11 amino acids long. The V end lost 8 bases, the J end lost 0 bases, and 5 bases lay between the germline ends.

This clonotype was seen ten or more times. The CDR3 nucleotides are TGTGCCAGCAGCCATAACTTAGCGGTCCAAGAGACCCAGTACTTC. It is translated as CASSHNLAVQETQYF. The V and J genes are TRBV4-2 and TRBJ2-5, with TRBD2 as a possible D gene (6 bases). This CDR3 comprises 15 residues. The V gene lost 3 bases and the J gene lost 1 base, with 12 bases spanning the gap. Germline CDR1 and CDR2: LGHNA and YNFKEQ.

V gene TRBV15 combines with J gene TRBJ2-5, with D tentatively TRBD2 (6 bases). The CDR3 extends over 16 amino acids. Germline V gives CDR1 LNHNV, CDR2 YYDKDF (reference sequence). V shed 3 bases and J shed 9 bases, with 23 bases lying between them. CDR3 bases: TGTGCCACCAGCAGGGGGCCGGGGGTCATCGCGGAGTCCCAGTACTTC. This encodes CATSRGPGVIAESQYF. Complete variable domain (other parts from reference TRBV15 and TRBJ2-5): DAMVIQNPRYQVTQFGKPVTLSCSQTLNHNVMYWYQQKSSQAPKLLFHYYDKDFNNEADTPDNFQSRRPNTSFCFLDIRSPGLGDTAMYLCATSRGPGVIAESQYFGPGTRLLVL.

This clonotype was detected a few times. The chain couples TRBV9 to TRBJ2-2; weak D call: TRBD1 (5 bases). There are 16 residues in the CDR3. Germline CDR1 and CDR2: SGDLS and YYNGEE. Trimming removed 3 bases from V and 2 bases from J, with 14 bases in between. The CDR3 loop is CASSDPRGGNTGELFF. CDR3 sequence (DNA): TGTGCCAGCAGCGACCCAAGGGGCGGAAACACCGGGGAGCTGTTTTTT.

This clonotype was seen more than once but under ten times. J is TRBJ2-5 and V is TRBV6-5; 7 positions agree with TRBD2. This CDR3 has 14 amino acids. Losses at the gene ends were 0 bases for V and 9 bases for J; bases not matched to a gene: 7. CDR1 is MNHEY and CDR2 is SVGAGI in the germline V gene. CDR3 protein: CASSYSSGREAQYF. The DNA for the CDR3 is TGTGCCAGCAGTTACTCTAGCGGTCGGGAGGCCCAGTACTTC.